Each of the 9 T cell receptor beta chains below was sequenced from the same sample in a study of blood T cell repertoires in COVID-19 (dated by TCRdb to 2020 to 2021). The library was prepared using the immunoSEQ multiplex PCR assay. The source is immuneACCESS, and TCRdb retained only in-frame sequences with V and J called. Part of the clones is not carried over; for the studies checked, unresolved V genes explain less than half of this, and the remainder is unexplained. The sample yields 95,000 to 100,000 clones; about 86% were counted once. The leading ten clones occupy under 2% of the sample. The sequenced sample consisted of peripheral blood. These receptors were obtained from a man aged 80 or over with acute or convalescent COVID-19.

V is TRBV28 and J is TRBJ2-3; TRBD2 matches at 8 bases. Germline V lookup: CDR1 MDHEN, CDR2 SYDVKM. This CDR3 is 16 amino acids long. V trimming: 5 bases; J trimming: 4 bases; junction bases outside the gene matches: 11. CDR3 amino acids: CASSRNGAGGSDTQYF. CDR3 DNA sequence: TGTGCCAGCAGTCGAAACGGTGCGGGAGGCTCAGATACGCAGTATTTT.

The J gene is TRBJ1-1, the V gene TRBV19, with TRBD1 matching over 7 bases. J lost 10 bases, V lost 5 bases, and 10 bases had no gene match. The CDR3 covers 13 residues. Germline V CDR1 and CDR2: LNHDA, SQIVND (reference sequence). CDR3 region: CASSPQTGLGAFF. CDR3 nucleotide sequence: TGTGCCAGTAGTCCGCAGACAGGGCTGGGAGCTTTCTTT. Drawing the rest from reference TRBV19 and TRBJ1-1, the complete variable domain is DGGITQSPKYLFRKEGQNVTLSCEQNLNHDAMYWYRQDPGQGLRLIYYSQIVNDFQKGDIAEGYSVSREKKESFPLTVTSAQKNPTAFYLCASSPQTGLGAFFGQGTRLTVV.

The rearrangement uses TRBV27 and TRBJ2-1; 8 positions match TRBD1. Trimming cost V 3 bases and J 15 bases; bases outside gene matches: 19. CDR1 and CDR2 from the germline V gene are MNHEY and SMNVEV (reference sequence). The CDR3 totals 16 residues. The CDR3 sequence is CASSLWGQAPSRFPFF. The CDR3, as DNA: TGTGCCAGCAGTTTGTGGGGACAGGCGCCCTCCCGTTTCCCGTTCTTC.

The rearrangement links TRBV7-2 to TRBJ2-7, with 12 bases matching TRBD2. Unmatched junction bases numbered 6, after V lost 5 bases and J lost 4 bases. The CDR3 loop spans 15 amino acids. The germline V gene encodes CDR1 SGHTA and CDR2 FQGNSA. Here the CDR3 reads CASSNRLAGAYEQYF. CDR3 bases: TGTGCCAGCAGCAACAGACTAGCGGGAGCTTACGAGCAGTACTTC.

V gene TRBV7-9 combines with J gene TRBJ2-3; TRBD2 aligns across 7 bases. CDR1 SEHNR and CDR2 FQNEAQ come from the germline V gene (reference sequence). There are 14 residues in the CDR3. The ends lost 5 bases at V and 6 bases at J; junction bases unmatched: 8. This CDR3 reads CASSIGLEGDTQYF. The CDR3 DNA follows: TGTGCCAGCAGCATAGGACTAGAGGGTGATACGCAGTATTTT.

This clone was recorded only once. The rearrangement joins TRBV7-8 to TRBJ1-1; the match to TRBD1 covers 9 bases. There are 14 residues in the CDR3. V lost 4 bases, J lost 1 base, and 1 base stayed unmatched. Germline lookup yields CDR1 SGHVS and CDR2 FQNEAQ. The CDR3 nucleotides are TGTGCCAGCAGCTGGGGACAGGGGAACACTGAAGCTTTCTTT. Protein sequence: CASSWGQGNTEAFF.

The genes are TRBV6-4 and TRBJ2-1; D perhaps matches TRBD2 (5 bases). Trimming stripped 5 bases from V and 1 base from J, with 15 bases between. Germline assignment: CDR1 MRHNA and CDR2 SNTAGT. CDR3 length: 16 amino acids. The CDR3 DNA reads TGTGCCAGCAGTTTTACCCCCTCGGGGTCCTACAATGAGCAGTTCTTC. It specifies CASSFTPSGSYNEQFF.

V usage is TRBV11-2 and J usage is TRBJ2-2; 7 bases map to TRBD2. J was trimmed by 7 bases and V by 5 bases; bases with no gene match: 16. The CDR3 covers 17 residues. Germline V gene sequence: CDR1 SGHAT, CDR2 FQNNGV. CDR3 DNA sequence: TGTGCCAGCAGCCTCCTCTTGTTGGGAGGGAAGGTCGGGGAGCTGTTTTTT. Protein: CASSLLLLGGKVGELFF. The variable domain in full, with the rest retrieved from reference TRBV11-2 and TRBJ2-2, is EAGVAQSPRYKIIEKRQSVAFWCNPISGHATLYWYQQILGQGPKLLIQFQNNGVVDDSQLPKDRFSAERLKGVDSTLKIQPAKLEDSAVYLCASSLLLLGGKVGELFFGEGSRLTVL.

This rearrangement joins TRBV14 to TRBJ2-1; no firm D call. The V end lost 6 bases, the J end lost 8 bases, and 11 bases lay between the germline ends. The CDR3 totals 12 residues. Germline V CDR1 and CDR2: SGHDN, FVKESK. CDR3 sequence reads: CASRHAGYEQFF. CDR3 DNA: TGTGCCAGCAGACACGCCGGGTATGAGCAGTTCTTC.